The rows below give T cell receptor beta chains drawn from one sample of a study of T cells expressing NK-cell markers. Reanalyzing the 5' RACE reads, TCRdb keeps one entry per CDR3 protein, without DNA. This sample lists more than 400,000 distinct CDR3 sequences; its ten largest clones have roughly 7.2%. The source material was blood T cells: a sorted CD56 or NKG2C T cell subset, CD4+ or CD8+ T cells, or bulk PBMC T cells (not recorded which). The receptor set was obtained from a woman between 18 and 70 years old in good health. Both conserved end residues are part of each CDR3.

TRBJ2-1 TRBV9 CASSDRDPNEQFF
TRBJ2-7 TRBV15 CATSRGPDERGYEQYF
TRBJ2-2 TRBV6-1 CASRRTANTGELFF
TRBJ2-1 TRBV12-3/TRBV12-4 CASSFSGGGNNEQFF
TRBJ2-1 TRBV3-1 CASSYAGPTEGDEQFF
TRBJ2-5 TRBV11-1 CASSVAGSAGETQYF
TRBJ2-3 TRBV12-3/TRBV12-4 CASSPVGSADTQYF
TRBJ1-2 TRBV30 CAWSPTANYGYTF
TRBJ2-1 TRBV18 CASSQEEYNEQFF
TRBJ2-1 TRBV7-9 CASSPKTTSAYNEQFF
TRBJ2-1 TRBV11-3 CASSLGGRSSYNEQFF
TRBJ2-2 TRBV12-5 CASGSDSGELFF